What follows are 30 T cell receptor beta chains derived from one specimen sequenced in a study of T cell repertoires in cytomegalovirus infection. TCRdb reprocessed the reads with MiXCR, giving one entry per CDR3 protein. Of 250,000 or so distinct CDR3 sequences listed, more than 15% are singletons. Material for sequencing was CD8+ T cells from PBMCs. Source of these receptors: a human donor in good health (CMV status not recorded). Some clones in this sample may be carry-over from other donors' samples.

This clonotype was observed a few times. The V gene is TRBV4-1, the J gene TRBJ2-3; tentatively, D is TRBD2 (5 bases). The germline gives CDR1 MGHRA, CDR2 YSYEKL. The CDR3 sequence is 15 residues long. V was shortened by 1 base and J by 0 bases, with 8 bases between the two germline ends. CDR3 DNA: TGCGCCAGCAGCCAAGGACGGGGTAGCACAGATACGCAGTATTTT. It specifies CASSQGRGSTDTQYF.

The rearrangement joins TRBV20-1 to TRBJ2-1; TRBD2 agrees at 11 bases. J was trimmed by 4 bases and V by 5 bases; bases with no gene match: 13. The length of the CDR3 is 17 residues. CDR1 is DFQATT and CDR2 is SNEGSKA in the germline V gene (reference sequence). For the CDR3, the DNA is TGCAGTGCTCCTATTTCTAGCGGGGGGACACTTTACAATGAGCAGTTCTTC. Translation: CSAPISSGGTLYNEQFF.

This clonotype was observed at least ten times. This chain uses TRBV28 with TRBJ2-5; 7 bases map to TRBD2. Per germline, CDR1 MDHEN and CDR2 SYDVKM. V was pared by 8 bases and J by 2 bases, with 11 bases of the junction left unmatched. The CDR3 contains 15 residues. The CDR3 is CASREGRAQQETQYF. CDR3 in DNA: TGTGCCAGCCGCGAGGGGAGGGCCCAGCAAGAGACCCAGTACTTC.

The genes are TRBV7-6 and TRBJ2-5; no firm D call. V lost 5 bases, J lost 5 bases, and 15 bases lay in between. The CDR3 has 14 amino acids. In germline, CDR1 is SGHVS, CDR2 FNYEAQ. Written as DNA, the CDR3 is TGTGCCAGCAGCCCACCATGGAAGGTTGAGACCCAGTACTTC. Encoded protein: CASSPPWKVETQYF.

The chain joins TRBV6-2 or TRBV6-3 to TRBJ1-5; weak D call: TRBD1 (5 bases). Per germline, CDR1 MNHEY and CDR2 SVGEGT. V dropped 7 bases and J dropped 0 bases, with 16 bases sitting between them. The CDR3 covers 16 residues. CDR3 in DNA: TGTGCCAGCACTGCTTGGGACGCCGGTAGCAATCAGCCCCAGCATTTT. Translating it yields CASTAWDAGSNQPQHF.

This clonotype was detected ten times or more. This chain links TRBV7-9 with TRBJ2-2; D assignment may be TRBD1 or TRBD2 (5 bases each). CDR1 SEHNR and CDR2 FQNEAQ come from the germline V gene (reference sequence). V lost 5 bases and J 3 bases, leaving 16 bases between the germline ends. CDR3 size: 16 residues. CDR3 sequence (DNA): TGTGCCAGCAGCGTGCCCAGAGGGGAAGACACCGGGGAGCTGTTTTTT. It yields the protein CASSVPRGEDTGELFF.

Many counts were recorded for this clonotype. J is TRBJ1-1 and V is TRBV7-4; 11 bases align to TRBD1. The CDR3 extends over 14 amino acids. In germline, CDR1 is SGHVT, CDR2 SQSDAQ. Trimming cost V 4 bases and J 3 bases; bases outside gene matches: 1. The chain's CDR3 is CASSWTGGDTEAFF. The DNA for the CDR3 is TGTGCCAGCAGCTGGACAGGGGGCGACACTGAAGCTTTCTTT.

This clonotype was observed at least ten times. The CDR3 is CASSSGTGANYGYTF. The CDR3 region has the DNA TGTGCCAGCAGCTCAGGGACTGGAGCTAACTATGGCTACACCTTC. The rearrangement uses TRBV7-9 and TRBJ1-2; the D gene is possibly TRBD1 (5 bases). The V gene lost 4 bases and the J gene lost 0 bases, with 12 bases spanning the gap. CDR1 and CDR2 (germline): SEHNR, FQNEAQ (reference sequence). The CDR3 sequence is 15 residues long.

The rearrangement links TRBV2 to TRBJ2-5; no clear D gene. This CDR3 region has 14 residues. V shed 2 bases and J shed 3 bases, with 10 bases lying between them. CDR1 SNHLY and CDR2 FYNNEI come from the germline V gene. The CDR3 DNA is TGTGCCAGCAGTGAATGGCTGAGTGAAGAGACCCAGTACTTC. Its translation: CASSEWLSEETQYF.

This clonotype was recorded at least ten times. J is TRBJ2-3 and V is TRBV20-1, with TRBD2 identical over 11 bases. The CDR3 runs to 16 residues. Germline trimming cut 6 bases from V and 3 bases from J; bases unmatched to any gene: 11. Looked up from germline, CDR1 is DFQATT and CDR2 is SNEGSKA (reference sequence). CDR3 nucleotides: TGCAGTGCCAAGCGCGAACTAGCGGGGGAAACAGATACGCAGTATTTT. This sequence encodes CSAKRELAGETDTQYF.

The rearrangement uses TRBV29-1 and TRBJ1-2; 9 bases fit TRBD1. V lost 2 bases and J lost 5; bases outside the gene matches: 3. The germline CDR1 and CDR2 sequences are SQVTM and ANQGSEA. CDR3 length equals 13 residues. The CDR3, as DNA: TGCAGCGTTGAATCGGGGACAGGGTATGGCTACACCTTC. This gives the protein CSVESGTGYGYTF.

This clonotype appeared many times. The CDR3 loop is CASSLRGALSYNEQFF. The CDR3 DNA sequence: TGTGCCAGCAGCTTACGGGGGGCCCTCTCCTACAATGAGCAGTTCTTC. V usage is TRBV7-2 and J usage is TRBJ2-1; D possibly corresponds to TRBD2 (7 bases). The ends were cut back, 2 bases at V and 0 bases at J, with 11 bases in the middle. The CDR3 runs 16 residues. Germline CDR1 is SGHTA and CDR2 is FQGNSA.

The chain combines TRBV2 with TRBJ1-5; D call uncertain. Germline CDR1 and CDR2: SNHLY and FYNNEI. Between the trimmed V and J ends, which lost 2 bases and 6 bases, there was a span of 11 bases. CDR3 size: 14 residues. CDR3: CASSEMRSGQPQHF. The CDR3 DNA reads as TGTGCCAGCAGTGAAATGAGGTCCGGTCAGCCCCAGCATTTT. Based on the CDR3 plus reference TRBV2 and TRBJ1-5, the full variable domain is EPEVTQTPSHQVTQMGQEVILRCVPISNHLYFYWYRQILGQKVEFLVSFYNNEISEKSEIFDDQFSVERPDGSNFTLKIRSTKLEDSAMYFCASSEMRSGQPQHFGDGTRLSIL.

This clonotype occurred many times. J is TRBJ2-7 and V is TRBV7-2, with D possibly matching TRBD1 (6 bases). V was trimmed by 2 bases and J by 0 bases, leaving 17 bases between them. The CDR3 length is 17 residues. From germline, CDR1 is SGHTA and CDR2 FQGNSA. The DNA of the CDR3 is TGTGCCAGCAGCTTAAAGCCTCGACAGGTGAGCTCCTACGAGCAGTACTTC. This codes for CASSLKPRQVSSYEQYF.

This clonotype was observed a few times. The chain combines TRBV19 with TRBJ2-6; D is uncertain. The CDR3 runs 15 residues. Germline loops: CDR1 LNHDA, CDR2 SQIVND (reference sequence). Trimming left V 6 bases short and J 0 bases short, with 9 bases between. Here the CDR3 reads CASSRTPSGANVLTF. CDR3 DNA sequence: TGTGCCAGTAGCCGTACCCCCTCTGGGGCCAACGTCCTGACTTTC.

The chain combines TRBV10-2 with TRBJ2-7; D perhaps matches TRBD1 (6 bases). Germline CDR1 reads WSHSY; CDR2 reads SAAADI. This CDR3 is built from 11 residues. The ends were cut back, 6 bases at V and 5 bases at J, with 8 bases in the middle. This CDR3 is CASRQGNEQYF. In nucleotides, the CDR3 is TGCGCCAGCAGACAGGGCAACGAGCAGTACTTC.

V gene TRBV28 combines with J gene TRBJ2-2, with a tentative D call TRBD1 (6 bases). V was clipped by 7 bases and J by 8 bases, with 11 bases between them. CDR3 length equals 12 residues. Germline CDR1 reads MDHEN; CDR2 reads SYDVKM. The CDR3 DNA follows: TGTGCCAGCACCAGGGGCGCTGGGGAGCTGTTTTTT. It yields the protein CASTRGAGELFF.

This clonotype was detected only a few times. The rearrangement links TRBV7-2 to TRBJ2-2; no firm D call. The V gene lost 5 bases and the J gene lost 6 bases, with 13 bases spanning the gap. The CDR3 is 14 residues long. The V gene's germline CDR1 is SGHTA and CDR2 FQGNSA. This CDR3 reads CASSAENIAGELFF. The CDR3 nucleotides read TGTGCCAGCAGCGCCGAAAATATTGCCGGGGAGCTGTTTTTT.

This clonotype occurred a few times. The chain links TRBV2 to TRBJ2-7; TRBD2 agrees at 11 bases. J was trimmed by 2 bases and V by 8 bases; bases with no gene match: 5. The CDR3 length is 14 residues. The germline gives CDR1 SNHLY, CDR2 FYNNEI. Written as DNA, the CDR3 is TGTGCCAGCCGGGGGACTAGCGGCGCCTACGAGCAGTACTTC. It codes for CASRGTSGAYEQYF.

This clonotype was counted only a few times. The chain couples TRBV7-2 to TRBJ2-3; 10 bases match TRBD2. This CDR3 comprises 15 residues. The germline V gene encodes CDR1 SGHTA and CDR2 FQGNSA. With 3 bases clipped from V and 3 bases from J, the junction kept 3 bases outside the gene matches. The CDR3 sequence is CASSFTAGGTDTQYF. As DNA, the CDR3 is TGTGCCAGCAGCTTCACAGCGGGGGGGACAGATACGCAGTATTTT.

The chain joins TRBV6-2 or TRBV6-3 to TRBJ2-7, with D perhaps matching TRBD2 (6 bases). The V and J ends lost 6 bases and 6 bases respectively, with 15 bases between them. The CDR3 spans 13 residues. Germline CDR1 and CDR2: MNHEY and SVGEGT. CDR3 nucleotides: TGTGCCAGCAGCCCCGGTCGGGGGTCCGAGCAGTACTTC. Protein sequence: CASSPGRGSEQYF.

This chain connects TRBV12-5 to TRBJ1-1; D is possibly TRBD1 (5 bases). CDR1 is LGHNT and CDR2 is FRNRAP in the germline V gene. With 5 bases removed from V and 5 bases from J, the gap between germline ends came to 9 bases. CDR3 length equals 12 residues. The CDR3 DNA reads TGTGCTAGTGGTCCCGGGGGGACTGAAGCTTTCTTT. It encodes CASGPGGTEAFF. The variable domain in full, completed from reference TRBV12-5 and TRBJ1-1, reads DARVTQTPRHKVTEMGQEVTMRCQPILGHNTVFWYRQTMMQGLELLAYFRNRAPLDDSGMPKDRFSAEMPDATLATLKIQPSEPRDSAVYFCASGPGGTEAFFGQGTRLTVV.

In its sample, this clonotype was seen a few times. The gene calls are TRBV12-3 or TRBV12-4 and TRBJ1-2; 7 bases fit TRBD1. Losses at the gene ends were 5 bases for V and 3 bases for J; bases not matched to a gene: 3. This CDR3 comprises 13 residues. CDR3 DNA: TGTGCCAGCAGTACTACAGGGGACTATGGCTACACCTTC. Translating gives CASSTTGDYGYTF.

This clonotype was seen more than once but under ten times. The CDR3 sequence: CASSVGTGASGMNTEAFF. CDR3 coding DNA: TGTGCCAGCAGCGTCGGGACAGGGGCCTCGGGAATGAACACTGAAGCTTTCTTT. The chain combines TRBV7-6 with TRBJ1-1; 10 bases match TRBD1. Germline V gene sequence: CDR1 SGHVS, CDR2 FNYEAQ. The CDR3 runs to 18 residues. The trim removed 5 bases at V and 0 bases at J, leaving 12 bases unmatched.

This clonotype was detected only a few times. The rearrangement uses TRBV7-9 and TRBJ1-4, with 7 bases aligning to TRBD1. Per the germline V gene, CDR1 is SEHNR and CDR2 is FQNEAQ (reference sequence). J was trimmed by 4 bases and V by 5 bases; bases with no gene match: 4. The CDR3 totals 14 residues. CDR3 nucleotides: TGTGCCAGCAGCAAACAGGGGCTTAATGAAAAACTGTTTTTT. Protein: CASSKQGLNEKLFF.

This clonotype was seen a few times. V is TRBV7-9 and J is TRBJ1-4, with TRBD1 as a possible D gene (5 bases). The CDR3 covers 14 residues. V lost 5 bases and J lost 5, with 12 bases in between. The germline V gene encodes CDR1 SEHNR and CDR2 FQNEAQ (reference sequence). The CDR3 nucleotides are TGTGCCAGCAGCCATACCCGGGGGAATGAAAAACTGTTTTTT. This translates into CASSHTRGNEKLFF. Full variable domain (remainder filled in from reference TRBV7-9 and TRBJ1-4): DTGVSQNPRHKITKRGQNVTFRCDPISEHNRLYWYRQTLGQGPEFLTYFQNEAQLEKSRLLSDRFSAERPKGSFSTLEIQRTEQGDSAMYLCASSHTRGNEKLFFGSGTQLSVL.

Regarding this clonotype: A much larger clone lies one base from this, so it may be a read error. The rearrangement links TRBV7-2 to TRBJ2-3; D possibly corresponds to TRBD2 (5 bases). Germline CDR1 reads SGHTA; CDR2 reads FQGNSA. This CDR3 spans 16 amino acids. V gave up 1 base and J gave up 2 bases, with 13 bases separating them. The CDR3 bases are TGTACCAGCAGCTTAGATGGAGCGGCCATCACAGATACGCAGTATTTT. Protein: CTSSLDGAAITDTQYF.

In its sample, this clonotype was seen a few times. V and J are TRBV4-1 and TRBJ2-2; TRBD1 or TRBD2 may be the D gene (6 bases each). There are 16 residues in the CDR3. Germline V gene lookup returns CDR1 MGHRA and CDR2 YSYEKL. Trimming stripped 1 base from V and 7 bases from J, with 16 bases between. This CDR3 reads CASSQAPGAQYGELFF. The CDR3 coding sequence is TGCGCCAGCAGCCAAGCTCCGGGGGCCCAATACGGGGAGCTGTTTTTT.

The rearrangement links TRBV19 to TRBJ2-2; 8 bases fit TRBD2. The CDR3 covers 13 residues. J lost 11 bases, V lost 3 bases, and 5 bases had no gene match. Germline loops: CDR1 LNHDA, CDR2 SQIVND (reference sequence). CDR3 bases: TGTGCCAGTAGTATTGGTAGCGGGGCCGAGCTGTTTTTT. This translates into CASSIGSGAELFF.

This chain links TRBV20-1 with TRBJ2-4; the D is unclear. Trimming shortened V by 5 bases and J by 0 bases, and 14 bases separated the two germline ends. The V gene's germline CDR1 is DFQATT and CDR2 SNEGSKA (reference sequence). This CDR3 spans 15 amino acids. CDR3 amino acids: CSAPEIGLAKNIQYF. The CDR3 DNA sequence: TGCAGTGCTCCGGAGATTGGGCTAGCCAAAAACATTCAGTACTTC.